This T cell receptor beta chain is from a study of blood T cell repertoires in COVID-19. Trimming took 1 base from V and 2 from J; bases not matched to a gene: 3. The CDR3 totals 15 residues. Germline-derived CDR1 and CDR2 are MGHRA and YSYEKL. In the authors' workflow: Counts of nucleated cells, estimated from reference gene primer amplification, were obtained. Here immunoSEQ multiplex PCR was the method, and the copy in TCRdb shows in-frame clones only, minus some. For V, J and clone size, that table is used; D and trimming come from the DNA. The sample holds some 250,000 clones, approximately 83% seen once. In its sample, this clone was seen many times.

The gene calls are TRBV4-1 and TRBJ2-7; 9 bases map to TRBD1. This clonotype was obtained from a young man who had recovered from COVID-19. The specimen was peripheral blood. The CDR3 nucleotides are TGCGCCAGCAGCCAAGGGACAGGGGAGGCCTACGAGCAGTACTTC. This sequence encodes CASSQGTGEAYEQYF.